Each of the 22 T cell receptor beta chains below was sequenced from the same sample in a study of neurological immune-mediated disorders. TCRdb reanalysed the 5' RACE reads using MiXCR and keeps one entry per CDR3 protein. This table holds more than 40,000 distinct CDR3 sequences, approximately 3% found once. The specimen was PBMCs. The receptors stem from a woman aged 45-65 years with multiple sclerosis.

The table lists this clonotype with many counts. The chain carries TRBV7-2 and TRBJ2-7; 9 bases fit TRBD1. CDR1 and CDR2 from the germline V gene are SGHTA and FQGNSA. The V and J ends lost 6 bases and 4 bases, in that order; junction bases with no gene match: 10. This CDR3 comprises 15 residues. CDR3 bases: TGTGCCAGCAGTCCAACAGGGGGCGCCCCGTACGAGCAGTACTTC. This translates into CASSPTGGAPYEQYF.

This clonotype was recorded many times. The rearrangement joins TRBV12-3 or TRBV12-4 to TRBJ1-2, with TRBD1 matching 7 bases. With V trimmed by 2 bases and J by 7 bases, 7 bases remained unmatched. CDR3 length: 14 residues. Here the CDR3 reads CASSLNLRGSGYTF. The CDR3 nucleotides read TGTGCCAGCAGTTTAAATCTCAGGGGGTCTGGCTACACCTTC.

This clonotype was seen repeatedly, ten times or more. V gene TRBV7-8 combines with J gene TRBJ2-1; D tentatively fits TRBD1 or TRBD2 (5 bases each). In germline, CDR1 is SGHVS, CDR2 FQNEAQ. Trimming took off 2 bases at V and 5 bases at J, with 10 bases between the two ends. The CDR3 spans 14 residues. The CDR3 nucleotides are TGTGCCAGCAGCTTATCGGGGCAGAACAATGAGCAGTTCTTC. Encoded protein: CASSLSGQNNEQFF.

The table lists this clonotype with many counts. The rearrangement joins TRBV6-5 to TRBJ2-1, with D perhaps TRBD1 or TRBD2 (5 bases each). Per germline, CDR1 MNHEY and CDR2 SVGAGI. The CDR3 loop spans 14 amino acids. The V end was cut by 7 bases, the J end by 7 bases, with 17 bases between. The CDR3 region has the DNA TGTGCCAGCACTTCTTGGGGGTCTGGGAATGAGCAGTTCTTC. Translation gives CASTSWGSGNEQFF.

This clonotype has at least ten counts. The chain recombines TRBV5-1 with TRBJ2-6; D may correspond to TRBD1 or TRBD2 (5 bases each). The CDR3 is 16 residues long. Germline V gene data show CDR1 as SGHRS and CDR2 as YFSETQ. With 4 bases removed from V and 4 bases from J, the gap between germline ends came to 15 bases. The DNA of the CDR3 is TGCGCCAGCAGCCCGCGAGGGGCCTCCGGGGCCAACGTCCTGACTTTC. This sequence encodes CASSPRGASGANVLTF.

The sample holds many counts of this clonotype. The chain links TRBV12-3 or TRBV12-4 to TRBJ2-1; 7 bases fit TRBD1. The CDR3 is 13 amino acids. The V gene end was trimmed by 6 bases and the J gene end by 8 bases; junction bases not matched to a gene: 7. The CDR3 is CASRPGGGHEQFF. The DNA for the CDR3 is TGTGCCAGCAGGCCAGGGGGTGGACATGAGCAGTTCTTC.

This clonotype was seen ten or more times. The chain couples TRBV27 to TRBJ2-7; 8 positions agree with TRBD1. Per germline, CDR1 MNHEY and CDR2 SMNVEV (reference sequence). V was pared by 6 bases and J by 2 bases, with 9 bases of the junction left unmatched. The CDR3 contains 15 residues. The chain's CDR3 is CASRLTGQGPYEQYF. CDR3 coding DNA: TGTGCCAGCAGGCTAACTGGACAGGGTCCCTACGAGCAGTACTTC.

This clonotype was detected many times. The chain couples TRBV29-1 to TRBJ2-3; possible D gene TRBD2, 6 bases. V lost 4 bases to trimming and J lost 6 bases, with 11 bases between them. Germline CDR1 reads SQVTM; CDR2 reads ANQGSEA. CDR3 length equals 12 residues. Here the CDR3 reads CSVAQGGDTQYF. The CDR3 bases are TGCAGCGTTGCTCAGGGAGGCGATACGCAGTATTTT.

This clonotype was detected ten times or more. This rearrangement joins TRBV12-3 or TRBV12-4 to TRBJ1-4; D is unclear. Trimming shortened V by 6 bases and J by 4 bases, and 24 bases separated the two germline ends. This CDR3 is 18 amino acids long. In DNA, the CDR3 is TGTGCCAGCAGACCCAGACGGACGGGCGGGGAGGATAATGAAAAACTGTTTTTT. It specifies CASRPRRTGGEDNEKLFF.

In this sample, this clonotype turned up many times. The junction and the germline gene differ at one end; a read error may be behind it. CDR3 sequence: CASSPQDVGDNSPLHF. For the CDR3, the DNA is TGTGCCAGCTCACCGCAGGATGTCGGGGATAACTCACCCCTCCACTTT. The rearrangement uses TRBV18 and TRBJ1-6; no clear D gene. Germline CDR1 KGHSH, CDR2 LQKENI. This CDR3 is built from 16 residues. The whole variable domain, remainder taken from reference TRBV18 and TRBJ1-6, is NAGVMQNPRHLVRRRGQEARLRCSPMKGHSHVYWYRQLPEEGLKFMVYLQKENIIDESGMPKERFSAEFPKEGPSILRIQQVVRGDSAAYFCASSPQDVGDNSPLHFGNGTRLTVT.

This clonotype was counted ten times or more. The chain carries TRBV3-1 and TRBJ2-5; 8 bases map to TRBD1. Trimming removed 4 bases from V and 2 bases from J; junction bases left unmatched: 3. The CDR3 is 14 amino acids. Germline values: CDR1 LGHDT, CDR2 YNNKEL (reference sequence). CDR3 bases: TGTGCCAGCAGCCGTGGGACAGGACAAGAGACCCAGTACTTC. The encoded protein is CASSRGTGQETQYF.

This clonotype was seen at least ten times. CDR3 sequence (DNA): TGCGCCAGCAGCCTGGGACAGAGCTCTGGAAACACCATATATTTT. Translation gives CASSLGQSSGNTIYF. The chain links TRBV5-1 to TRBJ1-3, with 7 bases lining up with TRBD1. Per the germline V gene, CDR1 is SGHRS and CDR2 is YFSETQ. Trimming removed 4 bases from V and 0 bases from J; junction bases left unmatched: 4. CDR3 length: 15 residues. The variable domain in full, completed from reference TRBV5-1 and TRBJ1-3, reads KAGVTQTPRYLIKTRGQQVTLSCSPISGHRSVSWYQQTPGQGLQFLFEYFSETQRNKGNFPGRFSGRQFSNSRSEMNVSTLELGDSALYLCASSLGQSSGNTIYFGEGSWLTVV.

This clonotype came up many times. The chain joins TRBV20-1 to TRBJ1-1; D is perhaps TRBD1 (5 bases). Germline CDR1 is DFQATT and CDR2 is SNEGSKA (reference sequence). This CDR3 comprises 12 residues. Trimming took 6 bases from V and 1 from J, leaving 9 bases between them. For the CDR3, the DNA is TGCAGTGCAAACAGGAGGAACACTGAAGCTTTCTTT. Protein: CSANRRNTEAFF.

This clonotype was detected ten times or more. The chain is built from TRBV20-1 and TRBJ1-2; D not resolved. Germline values: CDR1 DFQATT, CDR2 SNEGSKA (reference sequence). V lost 5 bases, J lost 3 bases, and 13 bases lay in between. CDR3 length: 13 residues. CDR3 DNA sequence: TGCAGTGCTGAGAAGCAGAACTACTATGGCTACACCTTC. Residues: CSAEKQNYYGYTF.

This clonotype appeared many times. The chain recombines TRBV5-1 with TRBJ2-7, with TRBD2 matching over 8 bases. This CDR3 has 16 residues. With V trimmed by 4 bases and J by 4 bases, 13 bases remained unmatched. Germline V CDR1 and CDR2: SGHRS, YFSETQ. CDR3 bases: TGCGCCAGCAGCGTCGGGGGACTAGTAACCACTTACGAGCAGTACTTC. Its protein is CASSVGGLVTTYEQYF.

Ten or more counts support this clonotype. This chain links TRBV20-1 with TRBJ2-2; the match to TRBD1 covers 7 bases. Unmatched junction bases numbered 8, after V lost 3 bases and J lost 1 base. CDR3 size: 16 residues. Per the germline V gene, CDR1 is DFQATT and CDR2 is SNEGSKA (reference sequence). The CDR3 sequence: CSARPWDSQNTGELFF. The DNA for the CDR3 is TGCAGTGCTAGGCCCTGGGACAGCCAGAACACCGGGGAGCTGTTTTTT.

This clonotype was seen ten or more times. The rearrangement links TRBV20-1 to TRBJ2-5; 8 bases are a match to TRBD2. This CDR3 region has 17 residues. Trimming cost V 4 bases and J 1 base; bases outside gene matches: 14. CDR1 and CDR2 (germline): DFQATT, SNEGSKA (reference sequence). In DNA, the CDR3 is TGCAGTGCTACAACTCCAGGGGCGGGAGGACTCCAAGAGACCCAGTACTTC. This gives the protein CSATTPGAGGLQETQYF.

This clonotype came up many times. V usage is TRBV20-1 and J usage is TRBJ2-1; TRBD1 aligns across 11 bases. The CDR3 covers 14 residues. V lost 6 bases and J lost 5; bases outside the gene matches: 6. In germline, CDR1 is DFQATT, CDR2 SNEGSKA (reference sequence). CDR3 protein: CSADRGQRDNEQFF. Here the CDR3 DNA reads TGCAGTGCGGACAGGGGGCAAAGGGACAATGAGCAGTTCTTC.

This clonotype has a count of ten or more. The gene calls are TRBV7-3 and TRBJ2-5; D may correspond to TRBD1 or TRBD2 (5 bases each). The germline V gene has CDR1 SGHTA and CDR2 FQGTGA. V gave up 5 bases and J gave up 1 base, with 8 bases separating them. This CDR3 spans 13 amino acids. The CDR3 here is CASSRDVQETQYF. The CDR3 DNA reads TGTGCCAGCAGCAGGGACGTCCAAGAGACCCAGTACTTC.

The table lists this clonotype with many counts. This chain joins TRBV12-3 or TRBV12-4 and TRBJ2-5, with a possible D match to TRBD2 (6 bases). V gave up 5 bases and J gave up 1 base, with 14 bases separating them. The CDR3 runs to 15 residues. CDR3 nucleotide sequence: TGTGCCAGCAGTCCACCTCCTAGCGTCCAAGAGACCCAGTACTTC. It specifies CASSPPPSVQETQYF.

The sample holds many counts of this clonotype. This sequence joins TRBV20-1 and TRBJ2-5; D may correspond to TRBD1 or TRBD2 (5 bases each). The CDR3 sequence is 13 residues long. Trimming pared 6 bases from V and 2 bases from J, leaving 13 bases between. Germline CDR1 reads DFQATT; CDR2 reads SNEGSKA (reference sequence). The chain's CDR3 is CSAREGVQETQYF. The CDR3 DNA reads as TGCAGTGCCCGGGAAGGGGTACAAGAGACCCAGTACTTC.

At least ten counts were recorded for this clonotype. The chain has TRBV4-1 and TRBJ1-2; D is unresolved. The V end lost 0 bases, the J end lost 2 bases, and 16 bases lay between the germline ends. The V gene's germline CDR1 is MGHRA and CDR2 YSYEKL. The CDR3 runs 17 residues. The CDR3 sequence: CASSQDLSASRNYGYTF. CDR3 nucleotides: TGCGCCAGCAGCCAAGATTTATCGGCTTCCCGCAACTATGGCTACACCTTC.